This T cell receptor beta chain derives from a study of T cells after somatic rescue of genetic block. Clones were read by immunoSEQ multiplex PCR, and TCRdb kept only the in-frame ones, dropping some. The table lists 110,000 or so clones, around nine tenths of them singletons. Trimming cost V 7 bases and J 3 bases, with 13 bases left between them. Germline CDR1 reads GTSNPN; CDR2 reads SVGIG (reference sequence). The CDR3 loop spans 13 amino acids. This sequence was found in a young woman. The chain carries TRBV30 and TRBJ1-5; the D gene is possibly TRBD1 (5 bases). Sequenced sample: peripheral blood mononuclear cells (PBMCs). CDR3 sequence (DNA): TGTGCCTTTTCCCCGGGGGTCAATCAGCCCCAGCATTTT. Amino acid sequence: CAFSPGVNQPQHF.